Each of the 25 T cell receptor beta chains below was sequenced from the same sample in a study of OX40 agonist ivuxolimab in advanced cancers. The method was immunoSEQ multiplex PCR; TCRdb's version includes in-frame clones alone and lacks a portion of them. The table records over 40,000 clones, 70% to 90% of them present only once. Sequenced material: CD4+ or CD8+ T cells sorted from blood, taken in a trial of the OX40 agonist ivuxolimab. The receptors were gathered from an adult with an advanced solid tumor such as melanoma, head and neck, liver or kidney cancer.

This clone was observed a single time. The chain recombines TRBV7-4 with TRBJ1-2; a possible D gene is TRBD1 (6 bases). CDR3 length equals 13 residues. The germline V gene encodes CDR1 SGHVT and CDR2 SQSDAQ. Between the trimmed V and J ends, which lost 10 bases and 7 bases, there was a span of 19 bases. In nucleotides, the CDR3 is TGTGCCACCCACTTGGGGAGGGGGGGTGGCTACACCTTC. Translated, it gives CATHLGRGGGYTF.

The rearrangement links TRBV28 to TRBJ1-4; no clear D. Germline V lookup: CDR1 MDHEN, CDR2 SYDVKM. Trimming took off 4 bases at V and 7 bases at J, with 4 bases between the two ends. This CDR3 spans 11 amino acids. The chain's CDR3 is CASSWLEKLFF. The CDR3 bases are TGTGCCAGCAGTTGGCTTGAAAAACTGTTTTTT.

This chain connects TRBV7-9 to TRBJ2-3; D is ambiguous. This CDR3 contains 13 residues. V shed 5 bases and J shed 8 bases, with 14 bases lying between them. CDR1 is SEHNR and CDR2 is FQNEAQ in the germline V gene (reference sequence). The CDR3 nucleotides are TGTGCCAGCAGCCCGCCCGGGTGGGGTACGCAGTATTTT. Translation gives CASSPPGWGTQYF.

The chain links TRBV19 to TRBJ1-5; the D is unclear. V was trimmed by 6 bases and J by 0 bases, leaving 12 bases between them. The CDR3 has 15 amino acids. CDR1 and CDR2 from the germline V gene are LNHDA and SQIVND (reference sequence). CDR3 loop: CASRWTVDSNQPQHF. The CDR3 DNA follows: TGTGCCAGTAGGTGGACTGTTGATAGCAATCAGCCCCAGCATTTT.

The genes are TRBV6-5 and TRBJ2-5; D might be TRBD1 or TRBD2, each matching 6 bases. The ends were cut back, 2 bases at V and 4 bases at J, with 11 bases in the middle. The CDR3 extends over 14 amino acids. CDR1 and CDR2 from the germline V gene are MNHEY and SVGAGI. The CDR3 region is CASSYGGPAETQYF. The CDR3 DNA reads TGTGCCAGCAGTTACGGGGGGCCAGCAGAGACCCAGTACTTC.

The chain has TRBV27 and TRBJ1-1, with TRBD1 matching 7 bases. The V gene's germline CDR1 is MNHEY and CDR2 SMNVEV (reference sequence). The CDR3 is made up of 14 amino acids. Losses at the gene ends were 8 bases for V and 4 bases for J; bases not matched to a gene: 10. The CDR3 is CASAGHRGSTEAFF. The CDR3 DNA is TGTGCCAGCGCTGGACACAGGGGTAGCACTGAAGCTTTCTTT.

A few counts support this clone. V gene TRBV11-1 combines with J gene TRBJ2-1; 9 bases map to TRBD2. Germline assignment: CDR1 SGHAT and CDR2 FQDESV (reference sequence). This CDR3 is 15 amino acids long. With V trimmed by 1 base and J by 7 bases, 5 bases remained unmatched. The CDR3 reads CASSLDSGSWNEQFF. Here the CDR3 DNA reads TGTGCCAGCAGCTTAGATAGCGGGAGTTGGAATGAGCAGTTCTTC.

The chain carries TRBV6-5 and TRBJ2-7; 9 bases map to TRBD2. J was trimmed by 3 bases and V by 5 bases; bases with no gene match: 8. This CDR3 is 15 amino acids long. Per germline, CDR1 MNHEY and CDR2 SVGAGI. CDR3 coding DNA: TGTGCCAGCAGTCGGGTAGCGGGAGCTGGCTACGAGCAGTACTTC. Amino acids: CASSRVAGAGYEQYF.

The chain joins TRBV9 to TRBJ2-5; tentatively, D is TRBD2 (6 bases). The CDR3 length is 20 residues. Germline V gene data show CDR1 as SGDLS and CDR2 as YYNGEE. Trimming stripped 0 bases from V and 1 base from J, with 25 bases between. The CDR3 loop is CASSVEDRGPGLSSQETQYF. The CDR3 DNA reads as TGTGCCAGCAGCGTAGAAGATCGAGGACCGGGACTCAGCTCCCAAGAGACCCAGTACTTC.

The chain has TRBV7-3 and TRBJ2-1; 8 bases are shared with TRBD2. The CDR3 is 14 amino acids. V shed 2 bases and J 5 bases; nucleotides not matched to a gene: 2. Germline V CDR1 and CDR2: SGHTA, FQGTGA. The CDR3: CASSLGGRNNEQFF. The DNA for the CDR3 is TGTGCCAGCAGCTTAGGCGGGAGGAACAATGAGCAGTTCTTC.

The rearrangement uses TRBV29-1 and TRBJ2-1, with D possibly matching TRBD2 (6 bases). The CDR3 contains 15 residues. V lost 6 bases to trimming and J lost 0 bases, with 15 bases between them. Germline values: CDR1 SQVTM, CDR2 ANQGSEA. For the CDR3, the DNA is TGCAGCGTGGTTAGCGGTAGGAGCTCCTACAATGAGCAGTTCTTC. Translation gives CSVVSGRSSYNEQFF.

The rearrangement uses TRBV7-9 and TRBJ2-3, with TRBD1 matching 12 bases. The ends lost 8 bases at V and 4 bases at J; junction bases unmatched: 7. The CDR3 consists of 15 residues. The germline V gene encodes CDR1 SEHNR and CDR2 FQNEAQ (reference sequence). CDR3 DNA sequence: TGTGCCAGCTCCCAAGGGGACAGGGGGCCAGATACGCAGTATTTT. This gives the protein CASSQGDRGPDTQYF.

The genes are TRBV6-5 and TRBJ2-7; D gene uncertain. The CDR3 has 12 amino acids. V was trimmed by 6 bases and J by 4 bases, leaving 10 bases between them. CDR1 and CDR2 from the germline V gene are MNHEY and SVGAGI. In DNA form, the CDR3 reads TGTGCCAGCAGCGCCGACCCGTACGAGCAGTACTTC. This gives the protein CASSADPYEQYF.

The chain combines TRBV28 with TRBJ1-2; no firm D call. Germline V gene sequence: CDR1 MDHEN, CDR2 SYDVKM. Trimming cost V 5 bases and J 3 bases, with 10 bases left between them. The CDR3 is 13 amino acids. Here the CDR3 reads CASSIRQDYGYTF. Here the CDR3 DNA reads TGTGCCAGCAGTATCCGGCAGGACTATGGCTACACCTTC.

The chain employs TRBV5-6 and TRBJ2-7, with 11 bases fitting TRBD2. V gave up 6 bases and J gave up 0 bases; unmatched junction bases: 5. Germline V lookup: CDR1 SGHDT, CDR2 YYEEEE. This CDR3 is built from 15 residues. CDR3 coding DNA: TGTGCCAGCACCATAGCGGGAGGGAGCTCCTACGAGCAGTACTTC. This translates into CASTIAGGSSYEQYF. The full variable domain, in which reference TRBV5-6 and TRBJ2-7 provide the parts outside the CDR3, is DAGVTQSPTHLIKTRGQQVTLRCSPKSGHDTVSWYQQALGQGPQFIFQYYEEEERQRGNFPDRFSGHQFPNYSSELNVNALLLGDSALYLCASTIAGGSSYEQYFGPGTRLTVT.

J is TRBJ2-7 and V is TRBV4-1; D uncertain. The V end lost 4 bases, the J end lost 7 bases, and 11 bases lay between the germline ends. Germline assignment: CDR1 MGHRA and CDR2 YSYEKL. The length of the CDR3 is 12 residues. DNA of the CDR3: TGCGCCAGCAGCCCCGACGCGTGGGAGCAGTACTTC. Translating gives CASSPDAWEQYF.

This sequence joins TRBV4-1 and TRBJ2-1, with 8 bases identical to TRBD2. CDR1 is MGHRA and CDR2 is YSYEKL in the germline V gene. V trimming: 2 bases; J trimming: 7 bases; junction bases outside the gene matches: 10. The CDR3 is 16 amino acids. This CDR3 reads CASSQKGLGYFNEQFF. The CDR3 DNA sequence: TGCGCCAGCAGCCAAAAGGGACTAGGCTATTTTAATGAGCAGTTCTTC.

This chain connects TRBV19 to TRBJ2-1; D unclear. The CDR3 extends over 13 amino acids. Germline-derived CDR1 and CDR2 are LNHDA and SQIVND (reference sequence). Trimming left V 3 bases short and J 9 bases short, with 12 bases between. CDR3 region: CASSIGLASEQFF. The CDR3 nucleotides are TGTGCCAGTAGTATTGGGTTAGCCAGTGAGCAGTTCTTC.

The chain couples TRBV15 to TRBJ2-3; 10 bases match TRBD1. The V segment lost 5 bases and the J segment 4 bases; nucleotides outside the gene matches: 3. The CDR3 has 14 residues. CDR1 LNHNV and CDR2 YYDKDF come from the germline V gene (reference sequence). Here the CDR3 reads CATSGGTGADTQYF. The CDR3 DNA reads as TGTGCCACCAGCGGCGGGACAGGGGCAGATACGCAGTATTTT.

The CDR3 coding sequence is TGTGCCAGCAGTTTATCTAGGGGACCACAGACCCAGTACTTC. This gives the protein CASSLSRGPQTQYF. This chain connects TRBV27 to TRBJ2-5; D is perhaps TRBD1 or TRBD2 (5 bases each). The germline V gene encodes CDR1 MNHEY and CDR2 SMNVEV (reference sequence). Trimming stripped 0 bases from V and 6 bases from J, with 11 bases between. This CDR3 spans 14 amino acids.

V gene TRBV5-4 combines with J gene TRBJ2-1; D could derive from TRBD1 or TRBD2 (7 bases each). Germline CDR1 is SGHNT and CDR2 is YYREEE (reference sequence). V was trimmed by 4 bases and J by 4 bases, leaving 21 bases between them. The CDR3 length is 17 residues. DNA of the CDR3: TGTGCCAGCAGCCAGAGGGGGGAGGGGGCCGGGTACAATGAGCAGTTCTTC. Translating it yields CASSQRGEGAGYNEQFF.

V is TRBV6-4 and J is TRBJ2-1; TRBD1 matches at 8 bases. The CDR3 runs to 16 residues. V shed 5 bases, J shed 4 bases, and the junction held 10 bases outside the gene matches. Germline V lookup: CDR1 MRHNA, CDR2 SNTAGT. The CDR3 nucleotides read TGTGCCAGCAGTATACAGGGGGTCGGGGGTTACAATGAGCAGTTCTTC. Translated: CASSIQGVGGYNEQFF.

V and J are TRBV7-9 and TRBJ1-1; TRBD1 might be the D (5 bases). Germline V lookup: CDR1 SEHNR, CDR2 FQNEAQ (reference sequence). The CDR3 extends over 14 amino acids. The germline V and J ends were trimmed by 3 bases and 5 bases, with 13 bases remaining between them. The CDR3, as DNA: TGTGCCAGCAGCTTTAGGGGAAAGGGAACTGAAGCTTTCTTT. Translation: CASSFRGKGTEAFF.

V usage is TRBV19 and J usage is TRBJ2-7; tentative D call: TRBD1 (6 bases). CDR1 and CDR2 from the germline V gene are LNHDA and SQIVND (reference sequence). The CDR3 totals 13 residues. The germline V and J ends were trimmed by 3 bases and 3 bases, with 9 bases remaining between them. This chain's CDR3 is CASSMGHGYEQYF. The CDR3 nucleotides are TGTGCCAGTAGTATGGGACACGGCTACGAGCAGTACTTC.

CDR3 residues: CASSFRTPPSEQYF. CDR3 DNA: TGTGCCAGCAGCTTTAGGACTCCACCCTCCGAGCAGTACTTC. This chain connects TRBV5-4 to TRBJ2-7; D may be TRBD2 (5 bases). The CDR3 covers 14 residues. V was trimmed by 2 bases and J by 6 bases, leaving 15 bases between them. Germline V gene data show CDR1 as SGHNT and CDR2 as YYREEE (reference sequence).